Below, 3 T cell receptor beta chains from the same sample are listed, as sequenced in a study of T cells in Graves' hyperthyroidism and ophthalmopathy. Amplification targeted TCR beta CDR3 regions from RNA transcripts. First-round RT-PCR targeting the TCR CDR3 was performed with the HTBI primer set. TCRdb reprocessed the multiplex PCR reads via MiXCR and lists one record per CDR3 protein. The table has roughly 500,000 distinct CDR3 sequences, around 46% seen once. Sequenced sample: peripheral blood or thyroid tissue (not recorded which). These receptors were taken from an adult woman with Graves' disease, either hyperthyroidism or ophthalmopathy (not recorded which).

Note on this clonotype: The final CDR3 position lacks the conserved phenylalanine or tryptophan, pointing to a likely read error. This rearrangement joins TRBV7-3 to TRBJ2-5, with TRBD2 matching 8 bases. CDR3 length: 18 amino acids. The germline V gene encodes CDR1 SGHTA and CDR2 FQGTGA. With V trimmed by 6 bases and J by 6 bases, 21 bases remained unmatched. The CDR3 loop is CASSQERLTGGPRKTQYL. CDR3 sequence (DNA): TGTGCCAGCAGTCAAGAGAGGTTGACGGGAGGGCCTAGGAAGACCCAGTACCTC.

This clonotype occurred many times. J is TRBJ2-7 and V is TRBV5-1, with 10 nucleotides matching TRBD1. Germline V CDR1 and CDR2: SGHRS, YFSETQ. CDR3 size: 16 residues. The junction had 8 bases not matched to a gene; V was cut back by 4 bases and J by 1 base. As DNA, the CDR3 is TGCGCCAGCAGCCAAACCGGGACAGGGGTTTCCTACGAGCAGTACTTC. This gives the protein CASSQTGTGVSYEQYF.

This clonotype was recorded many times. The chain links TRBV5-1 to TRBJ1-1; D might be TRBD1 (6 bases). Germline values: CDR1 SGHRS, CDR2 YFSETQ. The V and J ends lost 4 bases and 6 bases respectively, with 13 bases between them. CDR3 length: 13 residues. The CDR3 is CASSNIRGSEAFF. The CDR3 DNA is TGCGCCAGCAGCAATATCAGGGGCTCTGAAGCTTTCTTT.